Each of the 11 T cell receptor beta chains below was sequenced from the same sample in a study of cytomegalovirus exposure and HLA in healthy donors (TCRdb year 2017). Library preparation used the immunoSEQ multiplex PCR assay. For the multiplex PCR, a mixture combining 60 forward primers for TCR Vbeta segments and 13 reverse primers for TCR Jbeta segments was used. TCRdb carries this immuneACCESS record with in-frame sequences only. Its versions omit some clonotypes, under half of them owing to an unresolved V gene in the studies checked, with the rest unexplained. The sample yields 75,000 to 90,000 clones; 70% to 80% were counted once. The top ten constitute under 15% of the sample. Sequenced sample: PBMCs. These receptors were taken from a human donor in good health.

This clone was found once. The V and J genes are TRBV15 and TRBJ2-6; 7 bases align to TRBD2. J lost 2 bases, V lost 0 bases, and 4 bases had no gene match. Germline V gene lookup returns CDR1 LNHNV and CDR2 YYDKDF (reference sequence). The CDR3 runs to 17 residues. As DNA, the CDR3 is TGTGCCACCAGCAGAGAGTCTGGGAGGGCTGGGGCCAACGTCCTGACTTTC. Amino acids: CATSRESGRAGANVLTF.

This clone was counted only a few times. CDR3 sequence (DNA): TGTGCCAGCAGCACCCGGACAGGGGCGGACACTGAAGCTTTCTTT. Amino acid sequence: CASSTRTGADTEAFF. The V call is TRBV7-9, the J call TRBJ1-1; 9 bases match TRBD1. The trim removed 5 bases at V and 3 bases at J, leaving 7 bases unmatched. Germline CDR1 reads SEHNR; CDR2 reads FQNEAQ (reference sequence). This CDR3 is 15 amino acids long.

The chain uses TRBV6-5 and TRBJ1-1; possible D gene TRBD1, 6 bases. CDR1 is MNHEY and CDR2 is SVGAGI in the germline V gene. CDR3 length: 14 amino acids. V lost 2 bases, J lost 4 bases, and 11 bases lay in between. The CDR3 is CASSYGGTGTEAFF. Written as DNA, the CDR3 is TGTGCCAGCAGTTACGGGGGCACGGGCACTGAAGCTTTCTTT.

This chain links TRBV25-1 with TRBJ1-3, with D possibly being TRBD1 (6 bases). The CDR3 has 18 amino acids. Germline CDR1 MGHDK, CDR2 SYGVNS. V was shortened by 4 bases and J by 4 bases, with 23 bases between the two germline ends. The CDR3 coding sequence is TGTGCCAGCAGTGTATCTGATTGGACAGATGATTCCGGAAACACCATATATTTT. Its protein is CASSVSDWTDDSGNTIYF. Filled out from reference TRBV25-1 and TRBJ1-3, the complete variable domain reads EADIYQTPRYLVIGTGKKITLECSQTMGHDKMYWYQQDPGMELHLIHYSYGVNSTEKGDLSSESTVSRIRTEHFPLTLESARPSHTSQYLCASSVSDWTDDSGNTIYFGEGSWLTVV.

CDR3 amino acids: CAISGQGGTEAFF. As DNA, the CDR3 is TGTGCCATCAGTGGTCAGGGGGGCACTGAAGCTTTCTTT. This rearrangement joins TRBV10-3 to TRBJ1-1, with 7 bases matching TRBD1. Germline CDR1 ENHRY, CDR2 SYGVKD. The CDR3 sequence is 13 residues long. V lost 4 bases and J lost 4; bases outside the gene matches: 3.

This chain joins TRBV15 and TRBJ2-7, with 7 nucleotides matching TRBD1. The CDR3 loop spans 16 amino acids. Germline values: CDR1 LNHNV, CDR2 YYDKDF (reference sequence). The junction had 13 bases not matched to a gene; V was cut back by 1 base and J by 7 bases. The chain's CDR3 is CATSRGGTARGSEQYF. CDR3 nucleotide sequence: TGTGCCACCAGCAGAGGGGGGACCGCCAGGGGGAGTGAGCAGTACTTC.

The chain employs TRBV11-2 and TRBJ2-1, with TRBD2 as a possible D gene (5 bases). The length of the CDR3 is 17 residues. V was clipped by 0 bases and J by 0 bases, with 12 bases between them. Germline V CDR1 and CDR2: SGHAT, FQNNGV. The CDR3 here is CASSLDGVAPSYNEQFF. The CDR3 DNA reads TGTGCCAGCAGCTTAGATGGGGTAGCGCCCTCCTACAATGAGCAGTTCTTC.

The J gene is TRBJ2-2, the V gene TRBV18, with 9 nucleotides matching TRBD2. Trimming cost V 4 bases and J 0 bases; bases outside gene matches: 12. Germline loops: CDR1 KGHSH, CDR2 LQKENI. This CDR3 has 19 residues. CDR3 coding DNA: TGTGCCAGCTCACGTATTGGAAGGGGGACTAGCTCGAACACCGGGGAGCTGTTTTTT. It translates to CASSRIGRGTSSNTGELFF.

This clone came up a few times. This chain uses TRBV29-1 with TRBJ1-1; TRBD1 matches 7 bases. In germline, CDR1 is SQVTM, CDR2 ANQGSEA. The trim removed 7 bases at V and 2 bases at J, leaving 16 bases unmatched. The CDR3 is 16 residues long. CDR3 DNA sequence: TGCAGCGCTATAAATACAGGGGTGGAGATAAACACTGAAGCTTTCTTT. It is translated as CSAINTGVEINTEAFF.

This chain joins TRBV5-1 and TRBJ2-3, with 8 bases identical to TRBD1. The CDR3 runs to 15 residues. V dropped 1 base and J dropped 3; count of bases not matched to a gene: 4. Germline-derived CDR1 and CDR2 are SGHRS and YFSETQ. DNA for the CDR3: TGCGCCAGCAGCTTGCAGGGGGCGCCGACAGATACGCAGTATTTT. Its protein product is CASSLQGAPTDTQYF.

The V gene is TRBV5-8, the J gene TRBJ1-2; 7 bases map to TRBD1. The CDR3 loop spans 11 amino acids. J was trimmed by 8 bases and V by 4 bases; bases with no gene match: 2. CDR1 is SGHTS, CDR2 YDEGEE, per germline. The CDR3 region is CASSRTGGYTF. The DNA of the CDR3 is TGTGCCAGCAGCCGGACAGGCGGCTACACCTTC.